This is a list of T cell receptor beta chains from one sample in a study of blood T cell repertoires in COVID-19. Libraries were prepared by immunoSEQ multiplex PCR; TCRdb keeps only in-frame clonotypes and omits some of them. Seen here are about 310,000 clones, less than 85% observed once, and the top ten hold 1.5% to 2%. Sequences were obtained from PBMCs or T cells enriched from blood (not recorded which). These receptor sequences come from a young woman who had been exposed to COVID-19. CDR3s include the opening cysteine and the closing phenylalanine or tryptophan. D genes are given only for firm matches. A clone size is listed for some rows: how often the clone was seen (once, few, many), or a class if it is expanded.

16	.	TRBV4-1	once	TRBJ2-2	CASSQVSGRDTGELFF	TGCGCCAGCAGCCAAGTTAGTGGGCGGGACACCGGGGAGCTGTTTTTT
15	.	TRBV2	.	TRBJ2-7	CASSGRGTLSYEQYF	TGTGCCAGCAGTGGTCGGGGGACCCTTTCCTACGAGCAGTACTTC
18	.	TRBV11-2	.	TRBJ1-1	CASNSLDLRGFRGTEAFF	TGTGCCAGCAACAGCTTAGATCTCCGGGGATTCAGGGGCACTGAAGCTTTCTTT
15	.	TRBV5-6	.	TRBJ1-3	CASSFDRRLGNTIYF	TGTGCCAGCAGCTTTGACAGACGTCTCGGAAACACCATATATTTT
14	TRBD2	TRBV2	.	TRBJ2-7	CASSVAGGEVEQYF	TGTGCCAGCAGTGTTGCGGGGGGCGAAGTGGAGCAGTACTTC
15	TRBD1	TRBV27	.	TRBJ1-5	CASSWTGGTNQPQHF	TGTGCCAGCAGTTGGACAGGGGGCACGAATCAGCCCCAGCATTTT
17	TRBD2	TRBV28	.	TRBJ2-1	CASSPGTSGSAYNEQFF	TGTGCCAGCAGCCCGGGGACTAGCGGGAGCGCCTACAATGAGCAGTTCTTC
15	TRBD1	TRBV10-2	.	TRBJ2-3	CASSARQGAGDTQYF	TGCGCCAGCAGTGCCCGACAGGGGGCCGGAGATACGCAGTATTTT
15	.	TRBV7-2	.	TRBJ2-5	CASSLVRGPQVAQYF	TGTGCCAGCAGCTTAGTGCGCGGGCCGCAAGTGGCCCAGTACTTC
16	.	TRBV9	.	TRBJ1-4	CASSVATGQYNEKLFF	TGTGCCAGCAGCGTAGCTACTGGACAGTATAATGAAAAACTGTTTTTT
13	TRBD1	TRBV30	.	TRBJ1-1	CARSQAGGPEAFF	TGTGCCCGAAGCCAGGCAGGGGGCCCTGAAGCTTTCTTT
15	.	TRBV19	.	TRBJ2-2	CASSMYGVNTGELFF	TGTGCCAGTAGTATGTACGGGGTGAACACCGGGGAGCTGTTTTTT
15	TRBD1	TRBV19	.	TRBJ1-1	CASSILDRLNTEAFF	TGTGCCAGTAGTATTTTGGACAGGCTGAACACTGAAGCTTTCTTT
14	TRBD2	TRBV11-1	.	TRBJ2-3	CASGSGGFTDTQYF	TGTGCCAGCGGTAGCGGGGGGTTCACAGATACGCAGTATTTT
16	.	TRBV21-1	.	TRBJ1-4	CASSYDRRATNEKLFF	TGTGCCAGCAGCTACGATCGCCGAGCAACTAATGAAAAACTGTTTTTT
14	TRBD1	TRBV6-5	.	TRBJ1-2	CASSYAGTGVGYTF	TGTGCCAGCAGTTACGCCGGGACAGGGGTCGGCTACACCTTC
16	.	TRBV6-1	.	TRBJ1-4	CASSEWVSVTEEKLFF	TGTGCCAGCAGTGAATGGGTGTCTGTGACAGAGGAAAAACTGTTTTTT
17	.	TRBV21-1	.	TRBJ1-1	CASSKCFWDTQGTEAFF	TGTGCCAGCAGCAAATGTTTTTGGGACACCCAAGGGACTGAAGCTTTCTTT
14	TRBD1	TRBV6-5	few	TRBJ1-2	CASSYGPGGSGYTF	TGTGCCAGCAGTTACGGTCCAGGGGGCAGTGGCTACACCTTC
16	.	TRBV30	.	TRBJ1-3	CAWSVSGLYSGNTIYF	TGTGCCTGGAGTGTTTCGGGGTTGTACTCTGGAAACACCATATATTTT